This T cell receptor (beta chain) was captured by sequencing in a study of blood T cell repertoires in COVID-19. The overall study: Whether acute or convalescent, the COVID-19 samples came from the United States, Italy and Spain.

Produced via immunoSEQ multiplex PCR; TCRdb's table is partial and in-frame only. The profile covers approximately 220,000 clones, with roughly 80% appearing a single time and 10% taken by the ten largest. This clone was found a few times. The TCR sequence derives from a woman over 75 with acute or convalescent COVID-19. The sequencing input was peripheral blood.

The CDR3 DNA follows: TGTGCCAGCAGCTTGCTTTTTTTTGGAACAGCTTCCTACGAGCAGTACTTC. Protein product: CASSLLFFGTASYEQYF. V usage is TRBV5-8 and J usage is TRBJ2-7; D is unresolved. Trimming cost V 1 base and J 1 base, with 18 bases left between them. Germline-derived CDR1 and CDR2 are SGHTS and YDEGEE. The CDR3 sequence is 17 residues long.